The present T cell receptor beta chain was sequenced within a study of T cells in Graves' hyperthyroidism and ophthalmopathy (dated by TCRdb to the late 2010s). About the study as a whole: To identify TCR V-J signatures that set the groups apart, the researchers used a discovery cohort of about a hundred patients, made up of 40 to 45 with Graves' ophthalmopathy and about 55 with stable Graves' hyperthyroidism. The paper describes TCR Vbeta CDR3 sequencing of 130 to 150 peripheral blood samples, made up of 43 ophthalmopathy patients, approximately 73 hyperthyroidism patients and 17 progressor patients. Following sampling, methimazole starting at 30 mg daily was given to hyperthyroidism patients, and high-dose intravenous methylprednisolone was given to ophthalmopathy patients. The study also compared thyroid tissue and blood T-cell repertoires from roughly six Graves' hyperthyroidism patients. An independent validation cohort of under 20 hyperthyroidism patients and 17 patients who later progressed to ophthalmopathy tested prospective prediction of ophthalmopathy. The 75 to 100 discovery patients were randomly split 7:3 into training and test sets.

Comment on this clonotype: Its antigen remains unidentified. No base-level quality is on record; no much larger clone is a single base apart.

Patients with uncontrolled infections, other autoimmune diseases, pregnancy or lactation were excluded. Clinical symptoms, serum thyroxine and TRAb, thyroid ultrasound, and orbital computed tomography formed the basis for the diagnoses. Trizol reagent was used to extract total RNA, and RNA quality was then checked on an Agilent 2100 Bioanalyzer. V is pared back by 0 bases and J by 8 bases, with 14 bases lying between the germline termini. Sequences SNHLY (CDR1) and FYNNEI (CDR2) are obtained from the germline V gene. Inclusive of the bounding cysteine and phenylalanine, the CDR3 is 15 residues long. The kept DNA is CDR3 alone, 45 bases in frame from the first base. The TCR beta CDR3 regions were amplified from RNA transcripts. The TCR CDR3 was subjected to a first round of RT-PCR using the HTBI primer set and the Qiagen OneStep RT-PCR kit. A second multiplex PCR round built the libraries, followed by size selection and purification. Libraries were sequenced paired-end with 100 bp reads on an Illumina HiSeq2000. The authors processed their data as follows. SOAPnuke was used to process the raw data, throwing out any read that contained adapters or uncalled bases, had a mean Phred below 15, or lacked an exact constant-primer or identifier match. High-quality paired reads were merged using COPE v1.2.5, and each unique nucleotide sequence was defined as a clonotype. MiTCR v1.1 was used to align clonotypes to the IMGT TRBV, TRBD and TRBJ reference segments. The analysis was restricted to V-J combinations with a frequency above 0.0001, which together covered around 99% of the repertoires. The TCS score was defined as F50 (clonal expansion) divided by E x V (chaos), with BLOSUM62-based TCRdist calculated between CDR3 peptides within each V-J. Welch's t-statistics and random forest reduced around 550 V-J features to roughly 13, which were used in a naive Bayes classifier (R e1071). Thyroid-blood repertoire similarity was quantified with the Morisita-Horn index. TCRdb reprocessed the public reads (quality trimming at Q25 with fastp, clone calling with MiXCR) and kept in-frame beta chains. Each CDR3 protein appears once, grouped with its most common genes and DNA. TCRdb's processing, not the study's, gives the V and J calls here. Across this sample there are over 650,000 distinct CDR3 sequences, with roughly 46% seen only once. Of the sample, under 8% is held by the ten largest clones.

General findings and caveats noted by the study authors: In validation, the model predicted progression to ophthalmopathy with roughly 66% sensitivity and around 72% specificity, a median of about 6.7 months before onset. No statistical method was used to fix the sample size in advance, and group allocation was not hidden from the investigators. Most expanded thyroid clonotypes (frequency above 0.001) were also detected in blood, a finding suggesting that blood repertoires may reflect thyroid immune responses. A 13 V-J signature model separated ophthalmopathy from stable hyperthyroidism, with 87.88% sensitivity and 81% to 83% specificity in cross-validation and 80%/75% in testing.

The sequence was collected from an adult man with Graves' disease, either hyperthyroidism or ophthalmopathy (not recorded which). The receptor chain draws on TRBV2 and TRBJ1-5; too little of a D gene remains to name it. The sequencing sample was made of peripheral blood or thyroid tissue (not recorded which). CDR3 loop: CASSEARTGGEPQHF. The DNA is TGTGCCAGCAGTGAAGCGCGGACCGGAGGCGAGCCCCAGCATTTT. Joined to the reference TRBV2 and TRBJ1-5 proteins, this CDR3 gives the full variable domain: EPEVTQTPSHQVTQMGQEVILRCVPISNHLYFYWYRQILGQKVEFLVSFYNNEISEKSEIFDDQFSVERPDGSNFTLKIRSTKLEDSAMYFCASSEARTGGEPQHFGDGTRLSIL.